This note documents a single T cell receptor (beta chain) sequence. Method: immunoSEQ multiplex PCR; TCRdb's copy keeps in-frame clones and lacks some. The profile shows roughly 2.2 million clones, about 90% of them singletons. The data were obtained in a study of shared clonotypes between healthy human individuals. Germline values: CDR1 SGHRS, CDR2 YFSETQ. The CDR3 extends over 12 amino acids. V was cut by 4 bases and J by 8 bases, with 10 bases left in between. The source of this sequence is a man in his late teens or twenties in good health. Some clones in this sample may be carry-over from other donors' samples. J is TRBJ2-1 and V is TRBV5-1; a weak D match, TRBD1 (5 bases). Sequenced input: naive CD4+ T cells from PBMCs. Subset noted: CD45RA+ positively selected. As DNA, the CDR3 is TGCGCCAGCAGCGTCCAGGGTTATGAGCAGTTCTTC. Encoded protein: CASSVQGYEQFF.